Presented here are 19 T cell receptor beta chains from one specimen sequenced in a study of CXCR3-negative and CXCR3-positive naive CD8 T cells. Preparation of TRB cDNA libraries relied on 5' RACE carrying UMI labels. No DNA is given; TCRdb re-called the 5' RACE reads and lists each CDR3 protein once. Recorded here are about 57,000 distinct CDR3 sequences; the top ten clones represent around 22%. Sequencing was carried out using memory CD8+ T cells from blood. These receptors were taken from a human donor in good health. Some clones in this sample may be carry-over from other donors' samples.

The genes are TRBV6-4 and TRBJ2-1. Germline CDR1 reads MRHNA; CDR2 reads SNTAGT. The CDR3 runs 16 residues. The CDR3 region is CASSDSERASYNEQFF.

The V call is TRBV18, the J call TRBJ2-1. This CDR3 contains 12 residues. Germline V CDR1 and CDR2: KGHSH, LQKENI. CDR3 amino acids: CASSPVGNEQFF.

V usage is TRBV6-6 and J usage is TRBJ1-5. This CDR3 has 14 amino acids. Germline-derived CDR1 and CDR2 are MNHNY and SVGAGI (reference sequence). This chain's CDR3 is CASSYSGVNQPQHF.

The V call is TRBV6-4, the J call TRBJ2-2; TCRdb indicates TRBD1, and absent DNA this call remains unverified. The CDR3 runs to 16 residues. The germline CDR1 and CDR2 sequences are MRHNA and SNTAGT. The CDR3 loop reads CASSEGPGTNTGELFF.

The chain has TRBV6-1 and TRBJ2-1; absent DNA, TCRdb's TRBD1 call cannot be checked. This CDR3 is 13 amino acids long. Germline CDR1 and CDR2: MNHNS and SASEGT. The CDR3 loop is CASSERDTNEQFF.

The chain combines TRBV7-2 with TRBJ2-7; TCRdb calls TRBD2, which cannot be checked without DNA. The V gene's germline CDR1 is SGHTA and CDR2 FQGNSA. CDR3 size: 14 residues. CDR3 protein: CASSPLAGGLEQYF.

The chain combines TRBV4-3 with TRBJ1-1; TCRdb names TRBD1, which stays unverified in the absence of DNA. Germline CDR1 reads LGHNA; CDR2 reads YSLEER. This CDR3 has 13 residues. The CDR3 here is CASSQDRGTEAFF.

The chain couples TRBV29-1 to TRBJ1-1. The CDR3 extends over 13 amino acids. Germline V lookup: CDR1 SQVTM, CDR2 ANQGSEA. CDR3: CSVEVDLDTEAFF.

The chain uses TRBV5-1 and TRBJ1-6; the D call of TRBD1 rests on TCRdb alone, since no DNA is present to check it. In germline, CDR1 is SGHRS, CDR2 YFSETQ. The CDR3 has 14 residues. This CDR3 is CASSQRQGSSPLHF.

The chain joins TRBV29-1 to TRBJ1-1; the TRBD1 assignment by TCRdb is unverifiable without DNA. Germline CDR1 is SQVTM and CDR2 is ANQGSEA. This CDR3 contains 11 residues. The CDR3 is CSVGTGHGAFF.

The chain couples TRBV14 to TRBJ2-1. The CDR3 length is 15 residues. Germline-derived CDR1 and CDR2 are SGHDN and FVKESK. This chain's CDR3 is CASSHGVASYNEQFF.

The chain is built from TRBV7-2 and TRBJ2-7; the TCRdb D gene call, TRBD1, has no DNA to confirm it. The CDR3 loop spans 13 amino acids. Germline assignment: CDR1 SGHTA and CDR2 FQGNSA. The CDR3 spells CASSQRTAYEQYF.

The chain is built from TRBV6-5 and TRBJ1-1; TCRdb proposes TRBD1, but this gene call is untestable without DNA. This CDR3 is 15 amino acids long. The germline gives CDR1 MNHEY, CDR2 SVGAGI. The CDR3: CASSFSFRGDTEAFF.

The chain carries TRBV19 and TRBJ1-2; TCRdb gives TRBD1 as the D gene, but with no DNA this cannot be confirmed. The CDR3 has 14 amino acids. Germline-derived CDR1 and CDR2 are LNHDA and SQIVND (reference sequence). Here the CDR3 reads CASTTWGLLYGYTF.

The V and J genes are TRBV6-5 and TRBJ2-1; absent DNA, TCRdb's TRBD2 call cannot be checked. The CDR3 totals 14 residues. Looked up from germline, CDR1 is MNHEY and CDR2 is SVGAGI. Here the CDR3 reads CASSRLAAFNEQFF.

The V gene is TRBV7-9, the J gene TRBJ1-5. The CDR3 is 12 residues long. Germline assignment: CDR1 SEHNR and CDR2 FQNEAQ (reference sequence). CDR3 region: CASSLDAEPQHF.

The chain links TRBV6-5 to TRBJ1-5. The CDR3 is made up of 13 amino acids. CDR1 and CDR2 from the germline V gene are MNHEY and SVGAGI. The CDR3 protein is CASSPAVYQPQHF.

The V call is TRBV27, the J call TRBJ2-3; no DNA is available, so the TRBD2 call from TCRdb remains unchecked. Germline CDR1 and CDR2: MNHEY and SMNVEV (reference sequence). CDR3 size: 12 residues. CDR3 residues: CASSFSGDTQYF.

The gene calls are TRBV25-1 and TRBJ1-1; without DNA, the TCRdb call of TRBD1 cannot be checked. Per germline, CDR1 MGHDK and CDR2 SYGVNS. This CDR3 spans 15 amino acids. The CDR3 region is CASSEMRGMNTEAFF.